The 17 T cell receptor beta chains given below trace back to one sample, sequenced in a study of blood T cell repertoires in COVID-19. The repertoire was sequenced with immunoSEQ multiplex PCR; TCRdb's copy has only in-frame clones and lacks some. The sample includes roughly 250,000 clones, approximately 86% of them seen just once. Material for sequencing was PBMCs or T cells enriched from blood (not recorded which). These receptors originate from a woman in her forties or fifties who had recovered from COVID-19.

V usage is TRBV10-3 and J usage is TRBJ1-5, with 8 bases lining up with TRBD1. The germline CDR1 and CDR2 sequences are ENHRY and SYGVKD. The ends lost 2 bases at V and 6 bases at J; junction bases unmatched: 6. The CDR3 loop spans 15 amino acids. The DNA of the CDR3 is TGTGCCATCAGTGAGGGGTTGGACAGGGCTCAGCCCCAGCATTTT. Amino acid sequence: CAISEGLDRAQPQHF.

The chain carries TRBV9 and TRBJ1-5; 9 bases fit TRBD1. Germline CDR1 reads SGDLS; CDR2 reads YYNGEE. The V segment lost 0 bases and the J segment 7 bases; nucleotides outside the gene matches: 5. CDR3 length equals 15 residues. The chain's CDR3 is CASSVGDRVGQPQHF. The CDR3 DNA is TGTGCCAGCAGCGTAGGGGACAGGGTTGGGCAGCCCCAGCATTTT.

By share, this clone counts as medium-sized (0.01 to 0.1%). The CDR3 protein is CASSAISSGANVLTF. The CDR3 coding sequence is TGTGCCAGCAGTGCTATTAGCTCTGGGGCCAACGTCCTGACTTTC. The chain carries TRBV6-4 and TRBJ2-6; D not certain. The length of the CDR3 is 15 residues. Looked up from germline, CDR1 is MRHNA and CDR2 is SNTAGT. Trimming removed 4 bases at V and 0 bases at J, with 7 bases between.

The chain recombines TRBV28 with TRBJ2-3; D call uncertain. V shed 4 bases and J shed 3 bases, with 17 bases lying between them. CDR3 size: 16 residues. Germline lookup yields CDR1 MDHEN and CDR2 SYDVKM. As DNA, the CDR3 is TGTGCCAGCAGTTCCCTCACCCTTCCAGTTACAGATACGCAGTATTTT. It yields the protein CASSSLTLPVTDTQYF.

This rearrangement joins TRBV7-9 to TRBJ1-1; D remains ambiguous. V gave up 2 bases and J gave up 0 bases, with 10 bases separating them. Looked up from germline, CDR1 is SEHNR and CDR2 is FQNEAQ (reference sequence). This CDR3 spans 15 amino acids. The CDR3 protein is CASSLRVGVNTEAFF. CDR3 DNA sequence: TGTGCCAGCAGCTTAAGGGTCGGGGTGAACACTGAAGCTTTCTTT. The whole variable domain, filled in from reference TRBV7-9 and TRBJ1-1, reads DTGVSQNPRHKITKRGQNVTFRCDPISEHNRLYWYRQTLGQGPEFLTYFQNEAQLEKSRLLSDRFSAERPKGSFSTLEIQRTEQGDSAMYLCASSLRVGVNTEAFFGQGTRLTVV.

The table lists this clone with a count of one. The chain carries TRBV7-9 and TRBJ1-4; 7 nucleotides match TRBD1. J was trimmed by 4 bases and V by 6 bases; bases with no gene match: 14. Germline CDR1 SEHNR, CDR2 FQNEAQ (reference sequence). The CDR3 totals 17 residues. CDR3 residues: CASSPHFRDRDNEKLFF. CDR3 DNA: TGTGCCAGCAGTCCACACTTCCGGGACAGAGATAATGAAAAACTGTTTTTT.

The DNA of the CDR3 is TGTGCTAGTGGTTTGGTACTTGGTAGCAATCAGCCCCAGCATTTT. Amino acids: CASGLVLGSNQPQHF. J is TRBJ1-5 and V is TRBV12-5; D is ambiguous. The V and J ends lost 0 bases and 0 bases respectively, with 6 bases between them. Germline V gives CDR1 LGHNT, CDR2 FRNRAP. The CDR3 runs 15 residues.

The chain employs TRBV15 and TRBJ1-1; D is possibly TRBD1 (6 bases). This CDR3 is 16 amino acids long. Trimming stripped 1 base from V and 5 bases from J, with 17 bases between. The V gene's germline CDR1 is LNHNV and CDR2 YYDKDF (reference sequence). For the CDR3, the DNA is TGTGCCACCAGCAGAGGGGTTTGGGGGCAGAGGACTGAAGCTTTCTTT. The encoded protein is CATSRGVWGQRTEAFF.

CDR3 sequence: CASSLIQGNQPQHF. The CDR3 coding sequence is TGTGCCAGCAGTTTAATCCAGGGAAATCAGCCCCAGCATTTT. The chain has TRBV28 and TRBJ1-5; TRBD1 is a possible D gene (5 bases). V lost 2 bases, J lost 4 bases, and 9 bases lay in between. Germline V lookup: CDR1 MDHEN, CDR2 SYDVKM. CDR3 length: 14 residues.

This chain joins TRBV6-5 and TRBJ1-3, with D possibly matching TRBD1 (6 bases). The germline gives CDR1 MNHEY, CDR2 SVGAGI. Trimming took off 6 bases at V and 3 bases at J, with 15 bases between the two ends. CDR3 length: 15 residues. CDR3 nucleotides: TGTGCCAGCAGACCCCTGCGGGGGCTTGGAAACACCATATATTTT. This encodes CASRPLRGLGNTIYF.

The chain couples TRBV6-5 to TRBJ2-7; 8 bases match TRBD1. This CDR3 comprises 13 residues. Germline V gene sequence: CDR1 MNHEY, CDR2 SVGAGI. V lost 10 bases and J lost 3; bases outside the gene matches: 8. The CDR3 region has the DNA TGTGCCATCGGACAGGGTGTCGTCTACGAGCAGTACTTC. This codes for CAIGQGVVYEQYF.

The chain couples TRBV4-3 to TRBJ2-7, with TRBD1 identical over 10 bases. Germline loops: CDR1 LGHNA, CDR2 YSLEER. V trimming: 3 bases; J trimming: 2 bases; junction bases outside the gene matches: 10. The CDR3 sequence is 17 residues long. The CDR3: CASSQRTLGQGPYEQYF. CDR3 DNA sequence: TGCGCCAGCAGCCAGCGAACACTGGGACAGGGGCCCTACGAGCAGTACTTC.

The J gene is TRBJ2-7, the V gene TRBV18; 9 bases fit TRBD2. Germline V CDR1 and CDR2: KGHSH, LQKENI. The V gene end was trimmed by 4 bases and the J gene end by 6 bases; junction bases not matched to a gene: 10. The CDR3 covers 15 residues. This CDR3 is CASSRLSGSEVEQYF. The CDR3, as DNA: TGTGCCAGCTCACGCCTTAGCGGGAGTGAAGTCGAGCAGTACTTC.

This sequence joins TRBV28 and TRBJ2-1; no clear D. The germline V gene encodes CDR1 MDHEN and CDR2 SYDVKM. Trimming removed 1 base from V and 2 bases from J, with 6 bases in between. The CDR3 consists of 14 residues. For the CDR3, the DNA is TGTGCCAGCAGTTTATATCTACCCTACAATGAGCAGTTCTTC. It encodes CASSLYLPYNEQFF.

The chain recombines TRBV5-4 with TRBJ2-3, with 14 bases fitting TRBD2. This CDR3 has 17 amino acids. Trimming at V came to 4 bases and at J to 0 bases, leaving 4 bases not matched to a gene. Germline CDR1 is SGHNT and CDR2 is YYREEE (reference sequence). DNA of the CDR3: TGTGCCAGCAGCGCTGGACTAGCGGGAGGCAGCACAGATACGCAGTATTTT. It yields the protein CASSAGLAGGSTDTQYF.

The rearrangement links TRBV6-5 to TRBJ2-7, with 8 bases identical to TRBD1. The CDR3 is 14 residues long. V gave up 2 bases and J gave up 2 bases; unmatched junction bases: 2. CDR1 is MNHEY and CDR2 is SVGAGI in the germline V gene. The CDR3 here is CASSYRDRTYEQYF. The CDR3, as DNA: TGTGCCAGCAGTTACCGGGACAGGACCTACGAGCAGTACTTC.

V is TRBV3-1 (or the pseudogene TRBV3-2) and J is TRBJ1-2; D perhaps matches TRBD1 (6 bases). The CDR3 is 15 amino acids. Germline CDR1 is LGHDT and CDR2 is YNNKEL (reference sequence). V shed 4 bases and J shed 5 bases, with 17 bases lying between them. The DNA for the CDR3 is TGTGCCAGCAGCCCTAATCCCGGGACATTGTATGGCTACACCTTC. It encodes CASSPNPGTLYGYTF.